The 12 T cell receptor beta chains in this list originate from one sample, sequenced in a study of blood T cell repertoires in COVID-19. Assay: immunoSEQ multiplex PCR; the TCRdb copy retains only in-frame clones and omits some. The table has some 220,000 clones, about four fifths seen once. The sequencing input was peripheral blood. These receptors all come from a man aged 45 to 65 with acute or convalescent COVID-19.

The rearrangement joins TRBV18 to TRBJ1-2; 9 nucleotides line up with TRBD1. V was pared by 6 bases and J by 5 bases, with 7 bases of the junction left unmatched. Per germline, CDR1 KGHSH and CDR2 LQKENI. The CDR3 totals 14 residues. The CDR3 region is CASSEGTGIYGYTF. The CDR3 coding sequence is TGTGCCAGCTCCGAGGGGACAGGGATATATGGCTACACCTTC.

V usage is TRBV4-1 and J usage is TRBJ2-2; D possibly corresponds to TRBD2 (6 bases). Germline V lookup: CDR1 MGHRA, CDR2 YSYEKL. Trimming left V 1 base short and J 0 bases short, with 9 bases between. This CDR3 has 16 amino acids. Written as DNA, the CDR3 is TGCGCCAGCAGCCAAGGGGACTGGACGAACACCGGGGAGCTGTTTTTT. It yields the protein CASSQGDWTNTGELFF.

The chain recombines TRBV7-8 with TRBJ1-4; 7 bases align to TRBD1. This CDR3 contains 14 residues. V shed 7 bases, J shed 7 bases, and the junction held 9 bases outside the gene matches. Germline CDR1 reads SGHVS; CDR2 reads FQNEAQ. Here the CDR3 reads CASNQQGFSEKLFF. CDR3 DNA: TGTGCCAGCAACCAACAGGGGTTCAGTGAAAAACTGTTTTTT.

V is TRBV6-5 and J is TRBJ2-1, with TRBD2 matching 7 bases. The germline gives CDR1 MNHEY, CDR2 SVGAGI. V lost 0 bases, J lost 2 bases, and 4 bases stayed unmatched. The CDR3 extends over 16 amino acids. The CDR3 loop reads CASSYSIAGPYNEQFF. CDR3 sequence (DNA): TGTGCCAGCAGTTACTCGATAGCGGGCCCCTACAATGAGCAGTTCTTC.

This chain links TRBV29-1 with TRBJ2-7, with D possibly TRBD2 on 6 matching bases. The CDR3 has 12 residues. The V end was cut by 4 bases, the J end by 0 bases, with 7 bases between. Germline CDR1 and CDR2: SQVTM and ANQGSEA. CDR3 nucleotide sequence: TGCAGCGTTGCGCGGGACTCCTACGAGCAGTACTTC. The encoded protein is CSVARDSYEQYF.

This chain connects TRBV6-2 or TRBV6-3 to TRBJ1-2, with TRBD1 as a possible D gene (6 bases). The V gene's germline CDR1 is MNHEY and CDR2 SVGEGT. Trimming cost V 2 bases and J 3 bases, with 13 bases left between them. There are 15 residues in the CDR3. CDR3 amino acids: CASSYRQTGYYGYTF. The CDR3 nucleotides read TGTGCCAGCAGTTACCGCCAGACAGGTTACTATGGCTACACCTTC.

The chain links TRBV19 to TRBJ2-7; D perhaps matches TRBD1 (5 bases). The CDR3 length is 14 residues. Trimming cost V 2 bases and J 3 bases, with 11 bases left between them. CDR1 is LNHDA and CDR2 is SQIVND in the germline V gene (reference sequence). CDR3 bases: TGTGCCAGTAGTATATTAGGACAAGGCTACGAGCAGTACTTC. Translation gives CASSILGQGYEQYF.

This clone was observed a single time. CDR3 nucleotides: TGTGCCAGCAGCCATATGGCAGACGAGGGCGAGCAGTACTTC. This codes for CASSHMADEGEQYF. The chain employs TRBV3-1 (or the pseudogene TRBV3-2) and TRBJ2-7; a possible D gene is TRBD2 (5 bases). V lost 3 bases and J 6 bases, leaving 15 bases between the germline ends. The CDR3 has 14 residues. The germline V gene encodes CDR1 LGHDT and CDR2 YNNKEL (reference sequence).

V gene TRBV7-6 combines with J gene TRBJ1-6; 9 nucleotides align to TRBD1. After removal of 1 base from V and 11 bases from J, the junction contained 9 bases not matched to a gene. This CDR3 is built from 16 residues. The germline CDR1 and CDR2 sequences are SGHVS and FNYEAQ. The CDR3: CASSLEGTGFSAPLHF. As DNA, the CDR3 is TGTGCCAGCAGCTTAGAGGGGACAGGGTTTAGTGCACCCCTCCACTTT.

The V gene is TRBV6-5, the J gene TRBJ2-7; D is possibly TRBD1 (6 bases). Germline V gene data show CDR1 as MNHEY and CDR2 as SVGAGI. V lost 5 bases, J lost 7 bases, and 18 bases lay in between. The CDR3 totals 14 residues. In DNA, the CDR3 is TGTGCCAGCAGTCTCTTAGCAGGGGCTCTGGAGCAGTACTTC. It yields the protein CASSLLAGALEQYF.

This chain uses TRBV13 with TRBJ2-7; the D gene is possibly TRBD2 (5 bases). V was trimmed by 0 bases and J by 5 bases, leaving 14 bases between them. The CDR3 is made up of 15 amino acids. The germline V gene has CDR1 PRHDT and CDR2 FYEKMQ (reference sequence). The CDR3 nucleotides are TGTGCCAGCAGCTTAGGAACGGGTGGGAGCCACGAGCAGTACTTC. It specifies CASSLGTGGSHEQYF.

The rearrangement links TRBV6-5 to TRBJ1-1, with D uncertain. This CDR3 contains 14 residues. V was pared by 0 bases and J by 4 bases, with 9 bases between. Looked up from germline, CDR1 is MNHEY and CDR2 is SVGAGI. The DNA for the CDR3 is TGTGCCAGCAGTTACTCGTATGAGGGCACTGAAGCTTTCTTT. It translates to CASSYSYEGTEAFF.